These T cell receptor beta chains were read from a single sample in a study of blood T cell repertoires in COVID-19. Generated by immunoSEQ multiplex PCR, the TCRdb table keeps only in-frame clones and is missing some. This table has about 130,000 clones, about 76% appearing once. Sequencing was done on a sample of peripheral blood. Receptors originate from a woman in her seventies with COVID-19, enrolled during active disease. Each CDR3 is given with its conserved first and last residue. Each record gives: V gene, clone size, D gene, J gene, CDR3 DNA, CDR3 protein. The D gene is left open where the match is weak. Not every row has a clone size; where given, it reads once, few, many or a size class.

TRBV5-4	-	TRBD2	TRBJ2-1	TGTGCCAGCAGCTTCAGGGTGGGGGGGTCGGATGAGCAGTTCTTC	CASSFRVGGSDEQFF
TRBV5-1	once	-	TRBJ1-2	TGCGCCAGCAGCCCAGATCAGGGTTTAGGATATGGCTACACCTTC	CASSPDQGLGYGYTF
TRBV13	-	-	TRBJ2-1	TGTGCCAGCAGCTTAGGGCGGACAGTGTTCTTC	CASSLGRTVFF
TRBV28	-	-	TRBJ1-1	TGTGCCAGCAGATGGGGCCCTGAAGCTTTCTTT	CASRWGPEAFF
TRBV6-5	-	-	TRBJ1-2	TGTGCCAGCAGACTGGACAGTAACTATGGCTACACCTTC	CASRLDSNYGYTF
TRBV6-5	-	-	TRBJ2-7	TGTGCCAGCAACCAGGGTCGCCAGTACGAGCAGTACTTC	CASNQGRQYEQYF
TRBV4-1	-	-	TRBJ1-2	TGCGCCAGCAGCGCTCTCCGGGAGGGCTATGGCTACACCTTC	CASSALREGYGYTF
TRBV27	-	-	TRBJ1-1	TGTGCCAGCAGTTTAGGGCGAACAGGCACTGAAGCTTTCTTT	CASSLGRTGTEAFF
TRBV27	few	TRBD2	TRBJ2-7	TGTGCCAGCAGTTTGGCTAGCGGGGGGGTCTCAAGAGTGGAGCAGTACTTC	CASSLASGGVSRVEQYF
TRBV30	-	TRBD1	TRBJ1-1	TGTGCCTGGGCCGCGACAGGGACCCCCTACACTGAAGCTTTCTTT	CAWAATGTPYTEAFF
TRBV6-2/TRBV6-3	-	TRBD1	TRBJ1-2	TGTGCCAGCAGCCTCCTAGGACAGGGGGTTGGAGGCTACACCTTC	CASSLLGQGVGGYTF
TRBV20-1	few	-	TRBJ2-7	TGCAGTGCTAAGGCCGGGGTCGAGCAGTACTTC	CSAKAGVEQYF
TRBV16	-	-	TRBJ2-2	TGTGCCAGCAGCCGTGCCAGGGCTAACACCGGGGAGCTGTTTTTT	CASSRARANTGELFF
TRBV30	-	TRBD1	TRBJ2-5	TGTGCCTGGAGTCAAGGGGGCGGGGAGACCCAGTACTTC	CAWSQGGGETQYF
TRBV30	-	TRBD1	TRBJ1-4	TGTGCCTGCCAGGGACAGCCCAATGAAAAACTGTTTTTT	CACQGQPNEKLFF
TRBV7-2	few	TRBD2	TRBJ2-7	TGTGCCAGCAGCTCCGGGGGGGCCGGGATCTACGAGCAGTACTTC	CASSSGGAGIYEQYF
TRBV27	-	TRBD1	TRBJ1-1	TGTGCCAGCAGCCCGAACGACAGGGTGGTCACTGAAGCTTTCTTT	CASSPNDRVVTEAFF
TRBV7-2	-	-	TRBJ2-2	TGTGCCAGCAGCCCCGCGTTAGGGGTCACCGGGGAGCTGTTTTTT	CASSPALGVTGELFF